These 10 T cell receptor beta chains were sequenced from one sample in a study of identical twins. A single record per CDR3 protein comes from TCRdb applying MiXCR to the 5' RACE reads. Among roughly 250,000 distinct CDR3 sequences listed, about an eighth were seen once. Sequencing was done on a sample of memory (CD45RO+) T cells sorted from blood. The receptors were gathered from a young woman in good health.

This chain joins TRBV7-9 and TRBJ2-3; the D gene is possibly TRBD1 (6 bases). Germline values: CDR1 SEHNR, CDR2 FQNEAQ (reference sequence). V was pared by 4 bases and J by 0 bases, with 17 bases between. CDR3 length: 17 amino acids. CDR3 region: CASSSGLGAFSTDTQYF. The DNA for the CDR3 is TGTGCCAGCAGCTCGGGATTGGGGGCCTTCAGCACAGATACGCAGTATTTT.

This clonotype was picked up a small number of times. This sequence joins TRBV13 and TRBJ2-1, with 10 bases fitting TRBD1. The CDR3 is made up of 15 amino acids. Germline V gives CDR1 PRHDT, CDR2 FYEKMQ (reference sequence). V trimming: 4 bases; J trimming: 5 bases; junction bases outside the gene matches: 5. CDR3 amino acids: CASSSQDRGNNEQFF. The CDR3 nucleotides are TGTGCCAGCAGCTCTCAGGACAGGGGGAACAATGAGCAGTTCTTC. The full variable domain, in which reference TRBV13 and TRBJ2-1 provide the parts outside the CDR3, is AAGVIQSPRHLIKEKRETATLKCYPIPRHDTVYWYQQGPGQDPQFLISFYEKMQSDKGSIPDRFSAQQFSDYHSELNMSSLELGDSALYFCASSSQDRGNNEQFFGPGTRLTVL.

This chain links TRBV5-4 with TRBJ1-3; tentatively, D is TRBD1 (6 bases). Trimming shortened V by 1 base and J by 1 base, and 12 bases separated the two germline ends. This CDR3 is built from 16 residues. Germline-derived CDR1 and CDR2 are SGHNT and YYREEE (reference sequence). The CDR3 protein is CASSLTGQKSGNTIYF. The DNA of the CDR3 is TGTGCCAGCAGCTTGACAGGGCAGAAGTCTGGAAACACCATATATTTT. Combining the CDR3 with reference TRBV5-4 and TRBJ1-3 gives the whole variable domain ETGVTQSPTHLIKTRGQQVTLRCSSQSGHNTVSWYQQALGQGPQFIFQYYREEENGRGNFPPRFSGLQFPNYSSELNVNALELDDSALYLCASSLTGQKSGNTIYFGEGSWLTVV.

This clonotype has a handful of counts. This chain links TRBV6-2 or TRBV6-3 with TRBJ2-7; no clear D gene. This CDR3 is 12 amino acids long. CDR1 and CDR2 from the germline V gene are MNHEY and SVGEGT. V shed 7 bases and J shed 6 bases, with 13 bases lying between them. The CDR3 region has the DNA TGTGCCAGCATGGGGAACTCAGGCGAGCAGTACTTC. It encodes CASMGNSGEQYF.

The sample holds a few counts of this clonotype. The gene calls are TRBV12-3 or TRBV12-4 and TRBJ2-1, with 8 bases matching TRBD2. V trimming: 7 bases; J trimming: 7 bases; junction bases outside the gene matches: 18. The CDR3 runs to 17 residues. CDR3 DNA sequence: TGTGCCAGCATCCCCTCCTGGGCACTGGTAGCGGGGAATGAGCAGTTCTTC. Protein sequence: CASIPSWALVAGNEQFF.

In this sample, this clonotype turned up many times. J is TRBJ1-4 and V is TRBV15; D is undetermined. Germline-derived CDR1 and CDR2 are LNHNV and YYDKDF (reference sequence). The CDR3 contains 16 residues. The ends were cut back, 0 bases at V and 5 bases at J, with 13 bases in the middle. The CDR3 is CATSRDPGLRNEKLFF. Written as DNA, the CDR3 is TGTGCCACCAGCAGAGACCCTGGACTGAGGAATGAAAAACTGTTTTTT.

The chain couples TRBV30 to TRBJ1-2; 7 bases align to TRBD1. The V segment lost 6 bases and the J segment 8 bases; nucleotides outside the gene matches: 15. The V gene's germline CDR1 is GTSNPN and CDR2 SVGIG (reference sequence). The CDR3 extends over 14 amino acids. The CDR3 sequence: CACNDRGGPRGYTF. The CDR3 bases are TGTGCCTGCAACGACAGAGGGGGCCCGCGGGGCTACACCTTC. The full variable domain, in which reference TRBV30 and TRBJ1-2 provide the parts outside the CDR3, is SQTIHQWPATLVQPVGSPLSLECTVEGTSNPNLYWYRQAAGRGLQLLFYSVGIGQISSEVPQNLSASRPQDRQFILSSKKLLLSDSGFYLCACNDRGGPRGYTFGSGTRLTVV.

Only a few counts were recorded for this clonotype. This chain links TRBV20-1 with TRBJ2-7; 8 positions match TRBD1. The CDR3 has 12 amino acids. J gave up 3 bases and V 5 bases, and 3 bases lay outside the gene matches. From germline, CDR1 is DFQATT and CDR2 SNEGSKA (reference sequence). The CDR3 protein is CSAGDRLYEQYF. The CDR3 DNA is TGCAGTGCTGGGGACAGGCTCTACGAGCAGTACTTC.

This clonotype was recorded many times. The CDR3 DNA sequence: TGTGCCAGCAGCTTGGGTGGTGGGGCCGTCTCCTACAATGAGCAGTTCTTC. Amino acids: CASSLGGGAVSYNEQFF. V is TRBV7-8 and J is TRBJ2-1, with D possibly matching TRBD1 (5 bases). Germline V lookup: CDR1 SGHVS, CDR2 FQNEAQ. V lost 3 bases, J lost 0 bases, and 15 bases lay in between. The CDR3 is made up of 17 amino acids. Full variable domain (rest looked up from reference TRBV7-8 and TRBJ2-1): GAGVSQSPRYKVAKRGQDVALRCDPISGHVSLFWYQQALGQGPEFLTYFQNEAQLDKSGLPSDRFFAERPEGSVSTLKIQRTQQEDSAVYLCASSLGGGAVSYNEQFFGPGTRLTVL.

The chain combines TRBV15 with TRBJ1-1; D not resolved. Germline V CDR1 and CDR2: LNHNV, YYDKDF (reference sequence). V lost 2 bases and J lost 4, with 5 bases in between. CDR3 size: 12 residues. DNA for the CDR3: TGTGCCACCAGCAGACTCGGCACTGAAGCTTTCTTT. It yields the protein CATSRLGTEAFF.